Listed below are T cell receptor beta chains from one sample, sequenced in a study of cytotoxic CD8 clonotypes in ibrutinib-treated CLL. Using immunoSEQ multiplex PCR, the repertoire was profiled, and TCRdb retains in-frame clones only, with some absent. The repertoire holds about 300,000 clones, with roughly two thirds as singletons. This specimen was PBMCs, taken after 36 months of ibrutinib treatment. The receptors come from a human donor with chronic lymphocytic leukemia. Each CDR3 is given with its conserved first and last residue. D genes are given only for firm matches. Expanded clones get a size class; other rows say once, few or many, or leave the size out.

CDR3aa: CASSVGAFSGNTIYF
CDR3nt: TGTGCCAGCAGCGTAGGTGCCTTCTCTGGAAACACCATATATTTT
j_gene: TRBJ1-3
abundance: -
v_gene: TRBV9
d_gene: -

CDR3aa: CASSPGGNQETQYF
CDR3nt: TGTGCCAGCAGCCCCGGGGGAAACCAAGAGACCCAGTACTTC
j_gene: TRBJ2-5
abundance: few
v_gene: TRBV11-2
d_gene: -

CDR3aa: CASSPPDEKLFF
CDR3nt: TGTGCCAGCTCACCTCCCGATGAAAAACTGTTTTTT
j_gene: TRBJ1-4
abundance: -
v_gene: TRBV18
d_gene: -

CDR3aa: CAISESGGWGYTF
CDR3nt: TGTGCCATCAGTGAGTCCGGGGGCTGGGGCTACACCTTC
j_gene: TRBJ1-2
abundance: few
v_gene: TRBV10-3
d_gene: -

CDR3aa: CASSLLRGPSSYEQYF
CDR3nt: TGTGCCAGCAGCCTCCTAAGGGGGCCAAGCTCCTACGAGCAGTACTTC
j_gene: TRBJ2-7
abundance: -
v_gene: TRBV7-8
d_gene: TRBD1

CDR3aa: CASSPQPNEKLFF
CDR3nt: TGCGCCAGCAGCCCGCAGCCTAATGAAAAACTGTTTTTT
j_gene: TRBJ1-4
abundance: -
v_gene: TRBV5-1
d_gene: -

CDR3aa: CASSLTSSYTDTQYF
CDR3nt: TGTGCCAGCAGCTTAACGTCCTCTTACACAGATACGCAGTATTTT
j_gene: TRBJ2-3
abundance: -
v_gene: TRBV7-3
d_gene: -

CDR3aa: CSVGRPSSYNEQFF
CDR3nt: TGCAGCGTTGGTCGGCCCAGCTCCTACAATGAGCAGTTCTTC
j_gene: TRBJ2-1
abundance: -
v_gene: TRBV29-1
d_gene: -

CDR3aa: CASSDLQGQVTGELFF
CDR3nt: TGTGCCAGCAGCGACTTACAGGGACAGGTAACCGGGGAGCTGTTTTTT
j_gene: TRBJ2-2
abundance: -
v_gene: TRBV9
d_gene: TRBD1

CDR3aa: CSVEKRGYGYTF
CDR3nt: TGCAGCGTCGAAAAGCGCGGTTATGGCTACACCTTC
j_gene: TRBJ1-2
abundance: once
v_gene: TRBV29-1
d_gene: -

CDR3aa: CASSPTGTDTEAFF
CDR3nt: TGCGCCAGCAGCCCGACCGGGACAGACACTGAAGCTTTCTTT
j_gene: TRBJ1-1
abundance: -
v_gene: TRBV5-1
d_gene: TRBD1

CDR3aa: CASSSYRVRYEQYF
CDR3nt: TGTGCCAGCAGTTCCTACAGGGTACGCTACGAGCAGTACTTC
j_gene: TRBJ2-7
abundance: -
v_gene: TRBV27
d_gene: -

CDR3aa: CASSWDRGRVNYGYTF
CDR3nt: TGTGCCAGCAGTTGGGACAGGGGGCGGGTTAACTATGGCTACACCTTC
j_gene: TRBJ1-2
abundance: -
v_gene: TRBV6-5
d_gene: TRBD1

CDR3aa: CASSQDQNNEQFF
CDR3nt: TGCGCCAGCAGCCAGGACCAAAACAATGAGCAGTTCTTC
j_gene: TRBJ2-1
abundance: -
v_gene: TRBV4-3
d_gene: -

CDR3aa: CASSLNWGDKTDTQYF
CDR3nt: TGTGCCAGCAGCTTAAATTGGGGGGACAAGACAGATACGCAGTATTTT
j_gene: TRBJ2-3
abundance: few
v_gene: TRBV7-3
d_gene: -

CDR3aa: CSVAEGDYGANVLTF
CDR3nt: TGCAGCGTTGCTGAAGGGGACTATGGGGCCAACGTCCTGACTTTC
j_gene: TRBJ2-6
abundance: -
v_gene: TRBV29-1
d_gene: TRBD2

CDR3aa: CASSDPRDSSRATNEKLFF
CDR3nt: TGTGCCAGCAGTGACCCCCGGGACAGTTCCCGCGCAACTAATGAAAAACTGTTTTTT
j_gene: TRBJ1-4
abundance: -
v_gene: TRBV28
d_gene: TRBD1

CDR3aa: CASSLGGGNRELFF
CDR3nt: TGTGCCAGCAGCTTAGGTGGTGGCAACCGGGAGCTGTTTTTT
j_gene: TRBJ2-2
abundance: few
v_gene: TRBV7-6
d_gene: -

CDR3aa: CASSPGTFTGELFF
CDR3nt: TGTGCCAGCAGCCCGGGGACTTTTACCGGGGAGCTGTTTTTT
j_gene: TRBJ2-2
abundance: -
v_gene: TRBV7-2
d_gene: -

CDR3aa: CASGLTEAFF
CDR3nt: TGTGCCAGCGGTCTCACTGAAGCTTTCTTT
j_gene: TRBJ1-1
abundance: -
v_gene: TRBV6-5
d_gene: -

CDR3aa: CASSYSRGDYGYTF
CDR3nt: TGTGCCAGCAGCTATAGCAGGGGGGACTATGGCTACACCTTC
j_gene: TRBJ1-2
abundance: few
v_gene: TRBV5-4
d_gene: TRBD1

CDR3aa: CASTPLYGYGYTF
CDR3nt: TGTGCCAGCACCCCGTTATACGGGTATGGCTACACCTTC
j_gene: TRBJ1-2
abundance: -
v_gene: TRBV7-2
d_gene: -

CDR3aa: CASSLGPPNTEAFF
CDR3nt: TGCGCCAGCAGCTTGGGGCCGCCCAACACTGAAGCTTTCTTT
j_gene: TRBJ1-1
abundance: -
v_gene: TRBV5-1
d_gene: -

CDR3aa: CASSLIPGQGQFF
CDR3nt: TGTGCCAGCAGTTTAATTCCGGGACAGGGCCAGTTCTTC
j_gene: TRBJ2-1
abundance: once
v_gene: TRBV27
d_gene: TRBD1

CDR3aa: CSVVGGKETQYF
CDR3nt: TGCAGCGTTGTCGGGGGGAAGGAGACCCAGTACTTC
j_gene: TRBJ2-5
abundance: -
v_gene: TRBV29-1
d_gene: TRBD2

CDR3aa: CASGRNYEQYF
CDR3nt: TGTGCCAGCGGGAGAAACTACGAGCAGTACTTC
j_gene: TRBJ2-7
abundance: -
v_gene: TRBV6-5
d_gene: -

CDR3aa: CASSVGRLVGEAFF
CDR3nt: TGTGCCAGCAGCGTAGGACGGTTGGTCGGTGAAGCTTTCTTT
j_gene: TRBJ1-1
abundance: -
v_gene: TRBV9
d_gene: -

CDR3aa: CASSPGQGYTGELFF
CDR3nt: TGTGCCAGCTCTCCGGGACAGGGATACACCGGGGAGCTGTTTTTT
j_gene: TRBJ2-2
abundance: few
v_gene: TRBV18
d_gene: TRBD1

CDR3aa: CASRGRGLADYNEQFF
CDR3nt: TGTGCCAGCAGAGGCCGGGGACTAGCGGACTACAATGAGCAGTTCTTC
j_gene: TRBJ2-1
abundance: few
v_gene: TRBV6-6
d_gene: TRBD2

CDR3aa: CASSVAGIPQETQYF
CDR3nt: TGTGCCAGCAGCGTAGCGGGTATCCCCCAAGAGACCCAGTACTTC
j_gene: TRBJ2-5
abundance: -
v_gene: TRBV9
d_gene: -

CDR3aa: CSVEGRLYNEQFF
CDR3nt: TGCAGCGTTGAGGGCAGGCTGTACAATGAGCAGTTCTTC
j_gene: TRBJ2-1
abundance: once
v_gene: TRBV29-1
d_gene: -

CDR3aa: CASRLAPRTASYEQYF
CDR3nt: TGTGCAAGTCGCTTAGCGCCTCGGACCGCCAGTTACGAGCAGTACTTC
j_gene: TRBJ2-7
abundance: -
v_gene: TRBV12-2
d_gene: -

CDR3aa: CSVAYTGNTEAFF
CDR3nt: TGCAGCGTGGCTTATACAGGGAACACTGAAGCTTTCTTT
j_gene: TRBJ1-1
abundance: few
v_gene: TRBV29-1
d_gene: -

CDR3aa: CSAQGPGDEKLFF
CDR3nt: TGCAGCGCACAGGGCCCGGGGGATGAAAAACTGTTTTTT
j_gene: TRBJ1-4
abundance: once
v_gene: TRBV29-1
d_gene: -

CDR3aa: CASSLGTSGRYEQYF
CDR3nt: TGTGCCAGCAGCCTAGGGACTAGCGGGAGATACGAGCAGTACTTC
j_gene: TRBJ2-7
abundance: once
v_gene: TRBV7-2
d_gene: TRBD2

CDR3aa: CASSLGLNTIYF
CDR3nt: TGTGCCAGCAGCCTCGGTCTCAACACCATATATTTT
j_gene: TRBJ1-3
abundance: few
v_gene: TRBV7-8
d_gene: -

CDR3aa: CASSRGQGGIYF
CDR3nt: TGTGCCAGCAGCCGCGGACAGGGGGGTATCTACTTC
j_gene: TRBJ2-7
abundance: -
v_gene: TRBV7-2
d_gene: TRBD1

CDR3aa: CASSTPGQGAYEQYF
CDR3nt: TGTGCCAGCAGCACCCCAGGACAGGGGGCCTACGAGCAGTACTTC
j_gene: TRBJ2-7
abundance: -
v_gene: TRBV5-6
d_gene: TRBD1

CDR3aa: CASSDRLGIYNSPLHF
CDR3nt: TGTGCCAGCAGCGACCGACTGGGAATATATAATTCACCCCTCCACTTT
j_gene: TRBJ1-6
abundance: -
v_gene: TRBV14
d_gene: -